This T cell receptor beta chain emerged from a study of cytomegalovirus exposure and HLA in healthy donors. Study background: The Caucasian-associated ancestry cluster held around 76% of under 450 genotyped donors. Points from the study as a whole: As a later analysis showed, a missense DCLRE1C variant was linked to trimming of TCR beta V- and J-genes. Rarity characterized most TCR sequences, yet some public TCRs appeared in many donors. In all likelihood, a cluster of highly shared sequence variants was a sequencing artifact.

PCR employed 60 Vbeta and 13 Jbeta primers. Sequencing used immunoSEQ multiplex PCR; TCRdb keeps in-frame clones, though not all of them. This table has some 270,000 clones, 80% appearing once. On this clone: What it binds is not known.

Germline CDR1 reads MNHEY; CDR2 reads SMNVEV (reference sequence). The CDR3 is made up of 15 amino acids. V was pared by 2 bases and J by 8 bases, with 6 bases of the junction left unmatched. The TCR sequence derives from a girl aged 2 to 10 in good health and CMV-seronegative. Material for sequencing was PBMCs. The rearrangement links TRBV27 to TRBJ1-2; 12 positions agree with TRBD1. CDR3 DNA sequence: TGTGCCAGCAGTTTAAGGGGACAGGGGGCGCCCGGCTACACCTTC. Residues: CASSLRGQGAPGYTF.